The source of this T cell receptor (beta chain) is a study of cytomegalovirus exposure and HLA in healthy donors. Researchers ran the PCR with 60 Vbeta and 13 Jbeta primers. Data came from immunoSEQ multiplex PCR; TCRdb stores just in-frame clones and leaves some out. The table has around 140,000 clones, 87% seen once. Germline-derived CDR1 and CDR2 are SGDLS and YYNGEE. The J segment lost 3 bases and the V segment lost 1 base, leaving 4 bases of the junction unmatched. This CDR3 comprises 15 residues. The gene calls are TRBV9 and TRBJ1-5; 7 bases fit TRBD1. The sequence was obtained from a woman aged 25 to 39 in good health and CMV-seronegative. The specimen sequenced was PBMCs. As DNA, the CDR3 is TGTGCCAGCAGCGTACAGGGGGTGGTCAATCAGCCCCAGCATTTT. Protein product: CASSVQGVVNQPQHF.